The present T cell receptor (beta chain) was sequenced within a study of patients and donors after allogeneic stem cell transplantation. TCRdb analysed the RT-PCR reads with MiXCR anew, one entry per CDR3 protein. The profile shows 920,000 or so distinct CDR3 sequences, 15% to 20% of them singletons. This clonotype showed up just a few times. The sequence derives from a human donor who was either an allogeneic HSCT recipient or a stem cell or donor lymphocyte infusion donor (not recorded which). It is not recorded whose cells these are; they may come from a transplant donor. The sequenced material came from blood, either unsorted or a sorted T cell fraction (not recorded which).

CDR3 sequence: CASSSRPIANTGELFF. The CDR3 nucleotides read TGTGCCAGCAGCTCCCGGCCGATTGCGAACACCGGGGAGCTGTTTTTT. This chain uses TRBV27 with TRBJ2-2; D is unclear. This CDR3 spans 16 amino acids. Trimming cost V 6 bases and J 0 bases, with 14 bases left between them. CDR1 and CDR2 from the germline V gene are MNHEY and SMNVEV (reference sequence).